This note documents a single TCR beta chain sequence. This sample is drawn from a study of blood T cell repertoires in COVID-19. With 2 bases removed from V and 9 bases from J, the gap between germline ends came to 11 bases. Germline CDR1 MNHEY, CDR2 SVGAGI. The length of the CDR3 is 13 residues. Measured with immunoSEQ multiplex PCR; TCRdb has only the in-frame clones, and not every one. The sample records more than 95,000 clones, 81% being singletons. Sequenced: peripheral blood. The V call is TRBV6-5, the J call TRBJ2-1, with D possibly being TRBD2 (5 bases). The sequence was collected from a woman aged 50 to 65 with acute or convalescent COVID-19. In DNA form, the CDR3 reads TGTGCCAGCAGTTACGCACTAGGCACTGAGCAGTTCTTC. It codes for CASSYALGTEQFF.